This TCR beta chain stems from a study of beta chain features in type 1 diabetes. Background on the study: The number of sorted cells examined across all samples was some 99 million.

As regards this clone: Its antigen is not known.

Study-wide points: In these data, an HLA type influence on TCRB rearrangement remained unresolved. Type 1 diabetes patients had moderately but significantly shorter TCRB CDR3s in all four CD4+ subsets.

Unmatched junction bases numbered 7, after V lost 6 bases and J lost 9 bases. This CDR3 comprises 15 residues. Germline values: CDR1 MNHEY, CDR2 SVGAGI. Expressed TCRB transcripts got sequenced, as all isolated RNA was reverse transcribed. For naive, central memory and regulatory T cell samples, reads averaged around 3.5 million. Method: immunoSEQ multiplex PCR; TCRdb's copy keeps in-frame clones and lacks some. The table lists approximately 730,000 clones, around 15% of them singletons. The receptor was isolated from a man between 18 and 35 years old with type 1 diabetes. The sequencing input was naive CD4+ T cells from blood. V gene TRBV6-5 combines with J gene TRBJ2-1, with 14 bases lining up with TRBD2. The chain's CDR3 is CASSRLAGGPGEQFF. CDR3 in DNA: TGTGCCAGCAGCCGACTAGCGGGGGGGCCTGGTGAGCAGTTCTTC.